The rows below give T cell receptor beta chains drawn from one sample of a study of identical twins. TCRdb reprocessed the 5' RACE reads via MiXCR and lists one record per CDR3 protein. Of around 450,000 distinct CDR3 sequences in the sample, 13% to 15% were seen once. These data were also filed under a second study, of yellow fever vaccine responses in identical twins.

Source material: CD4+ T cells sorted from blood. These receptors were taken from a woman aged 18 to 35 in good health. CDR3s leave out the opening cysteine and the closing phenylalanine or tryptophan. Each record gives: CDR3 protein, CDR3 length, clone size, V gene, J gene. Rows may omit the clone size; those that give it use once, few, many or a size class.

ASSSLPNQPQH	11	.	TRBV7-6	TRBJ1-5
ASSYRNDRGRINEQF	15	many	TRBV5-1	TRBJ2-1
ASSPERGLIYNEQF	14	.	TRBV3-1	TRBJ2-1
ASSYKSIGPYEQY	13	.	TRBV5-6	TRBJ2-7
ATSPGRATDTQY	12	.	TRBV24-1	TRBJ2-3
ASSETANEKLF	11	few	TRBV10-2	TRBJ1-4
ASSLRRDNYGYT	12	few	TRBV7-2	TRBJ1-2
ASSQDQNGNQPQH	13	few	TRBV4-3	TRBJ1-5
ASSFGSPAGELF	12	.	TRBV5-1	TRBJ2-2
ASSEPLRREGLGTQY	15	few	TRBV25-1	TRBJ2-5
ASGLVLVSPRSLF	13	.	TRBV12-5	TRBJ1-4
ASSPPAAQRGLSSYNEQF	18	few	TRBV18	TRBJ2-1
ATNFGDTQY	9	.	TRBV6-6	TRBJ2-3
ASGQQQETQY	10	few	TRBV19	TRBJ2-5
AINGRNSPLH	10	.	TRBV10-3	TRBJ1-6
ASGSEAAGDEQF	12	many	TRBV12-5	TRBJ2-1
ASSETGQGYEQY	12	.	TRBV2	TRBJ2-7
ASSSGRQGLTGELF	14	.	TRBV7-2	TRBJ2-2
ASSGAQGNQPQH	12	many	TRBV12-3/TRBV12-4	TRBJ1-5